This T cell receptor beta chain derives from a study of T-cell reconstitution after alpha-beta-depleted transplantation in children. In regard to this clonotype: The junction differs from germline at one of its ends, possibly a read error.

The authors prepared the TCRbeta library with unique molecular identifiers. TCRdb re-called the PCR reads with MiXCR, one entry per CDR3 protein. The sample consists of 420,000 or so distinct CDR3 sequences, about 11% of them appearing once. The CDR3 is 17 residues long. Germline V gives CDR1 SGHVS, CDR2 FQNEAQ. The specimen was PBMCs from the stem cell graft donor, collected from the stem cell graft. The sequence came from a human donor who donated a stem cell graft to a child with acute myeloid leukemia. The gene calls are TRBV7-8 and TRBJ2-3; 9 nucleotides align to TRBD2. The CDR3 DNA sequence: TGTGCCAACAGCTCGAGACTAGCGGAGCCCCCCACAGATACGCAGTATTTT. Amino acids: CANSSRLAEPPTDTQYF.